These 24 T cell receptor beta chains were sequenced from one sample in a study of a mutant IDH1 vaccine in newly diagnosed glioma. Their cognate antigens are unknown. Here immunoSEQ multiplex PCR was the method, and the copy in TCRdb shows in-frame clones only, minus some. The data show 70,000 or so clones, more than 85% seen once. Time point: week 35, safety follow-up. Mutant IDH1 20-mer peptide, at 300 ug, made up each vaccine dose, with topical imiquimod. Material: PBMCs, obtained from a glioma patient whose treatment included an IDH1 peptide vaccine. These receptors all stem from a man younger than 45 with glioma.

The chain uses TRBV7-3 and TRBJ2-5, with D perhaps TRBD1 (6 bases). Per the germline V gene, CDR1 is SGHTA and CDR2 is FQGTGA. With 5 bases removed from V and 4 bases from J, the gap between germline ends came to 14 bases. The CDR3 is made up of 14 amino acids. This chain's CDR3 is CASSPGTQGETQYF. CDR3 coding DNA: TGTGCCAGCAGCCCTGGGACACAGGGAGAGACCCAGTACTTC. Full variable domain (remainder filled in from reference TRBV7-3 and TRBJ2-5): GAGVSQTPSNKVTEKGKYVELRCDPISGHTALYWYRQSLGQGPEFLIYFQGTGAADDSGLPNDRFFAVRPEGSVSTLKIQRTERGDSAVYLCASSPGTQGETQYFGPGTRLLVL.

The CDR3 sequence is CASNSGVGELFF. The CDR3 DNA reads TGTGCCAGCAATTCAGGAGTCGGGGAGCTGTTTTTT. The chain links TRBV27 to TRBJ2-2; no clear D. CDR3 length: 12 amino acids. CDR1 MNHEY and CDR2 SMNVEV come from the germline V gene (reference sequence). V was cut by 7 bases and J by 7 bases, with 10 bases left in between.

The chain recombines TRBV9 with TRBJ2-6; 7 bases agree with TRBD2. Losses at the gene ends were 7 bases for V and 12 bases for J; bases not matched to a gene: 10. The CDR3 contains 13 residues. CDR1 and CDR2 (germline): SGDLS, YYNGEE. In DNA, the CDR3 is TGTGCCAGCGGCCGTGGGGGGGGTGGCGTCCTGACTTTC. Translating it yields CASGRGGGGVLTF.

Details on this clone: A much bigger clone sits one base away, suggesting this may be a read error. This sample includes further DNA sequences coding for the same CDR3. The chain employs TRBV27 and TRBJ2-7; 8 bases match TRBD1. This CDR3 comprises 13 residues. V shed 3 bases, J shed 6 bases, and the junction held 4 bases outside the gene matches. Germline V gives CDR1 MNHEY, CDR2 SMNVEV (reference sequence). The CDR3 loop reads CASSFGQGAEQYF. In DNA form, the CDR3 reads TGTGCCAGCAGTTTCGGGCAGGGGGCCGAGCAGTACTTC.

In its sample, this clone was seen once. The V call is TRBV7-7, the J call TRBJ2-7, with TRBD1 matching 8 bases. Germline CDR1 and CDR2: SSHAT and FNYEAQ (reference sequence). The CDR3 consists of 20 residues. V dropped 1 base and J dropped 0; count of bases not matched to a gene: 17. Here the CDR3 reads CASSLGSDTLRGRSSYEQYF. The DNA for the CDR3 is TGTGCCAGCAGCTTAGGATCCGACACCCTCAGGGGGCGCAGCTCCTACGAGCAGTACTTC.

V gene TRBV5-1 combines with J gene TRBJ2-1; weak D call: TRBD1 (5 bases). CDR3 length equals 15 residues. Per the germline V gene, CDR1 is SGHRS and CDR2 is YFSETQ. V shed 0 bases and J shed 4 bases, with 11 bases lying between them. The CDR3 here is CASSLEQVIYNEQFF. CDR3 coding DNA: TGCGCCAGCAGCTTGGAACAGGTTATTTACAATGAGCAGTTCTTC.

The rearrangement links TRBV14 to TRBJ2-5; D uncertain. The germline gives CDR1 SGHDN, CDR2 FVKESK. V was cut by 4 bases and J by 5 bases, with 11 bases left in between. The CDR3 consists of 13 residues. CDR3 bases: TGTGCCAGCAGCCGTCTAACGTTGGAGACCCAGTACTTC. Residues: CASSRLTLETQYF.

The chain couples TRBV18 to TRBJ2-7, with D possibly matching TRBD1 (6 bases). Trimming took 4 bases from V and 0 from J, leaving 16 bases between them. This CDR3 spans 16 amino acids. The V gene's germline CDR1 is KGHSH and CDR2 LQKENI. CDR3 region: CASSLPGTNPSYEQYF. CDR3 DNA: TGTGCCAGCTCACTTCCCGGGACAAATCCCTCCTACGAGCAGTACTTC.

This clone was recorded a few times. V gene TRBV25-1 combines with J gene TRBJ1-1; 7 bases line up with TRBD1. With 9 bases clipped from V and 1 base from J, the junction kept 5 bases outside the gene matches. This CDR3 is built from 13 residues. Germline V gene sequence: CDR1 MGHDK, CDR2 SYGVNS. CDR3 nucleotide sequence: TGTGCCAGTCACGGGACAGCGAACACTGAAGCTTTCTTT. This sequence encodes CASHGTANTEAFF.

The chain employs TRBV30 and TRBJ2-1; D is ambiguous. The CDR3 contains 16 residues. With 0 bases removed from V and 0 bases from J, the gap between germline ends came to 12 bases. Germline V gene lookup returns CDR1 GTSNPN and CDR2 SVGIG (reference sequence). The CDR3 loop is CAWSVVDTSSYNEQFF. As DNA, the CDR3 is TGTGCCTGGAGTGTAGTCGACACCAGCTCCTACAATGAGCAGTTCTTC. The whole variable domain, filled in from reference TRBV30 and TRBJ2-1, reads SQTIHQWPATLVQPVGSPLSLECTVEGTSNPNLYWYRQAAGRGLQLLFYSVGIGQISSEVPQNLSASRPQDRQFILSSKKLLLSDSGFYLCAWSVVDTSSYNEQFFGPGTRLTVL.

This clone has just a few counts. This rearrangement joins TRBV9 to TRBJ1-1; D not resolved. Germline V lookup: CDR1 SGDLS, CDR2 YYNGEE. The CDR3 runs to 15 residues. V gave up 3 bases and J gave up 2 bases, with 14 bases separating them. The CDR3 region is CASSAHSGSNTEAFF. Here the CDR3 DNA reads TGTGCCAGCAGCGCCCACTCCGGCAGCAACACTGAAGCTTTCTTT.

In its sample, this clone was seen once. V gene TRBV28 combines with J gene TRBJ2-3; tentative D call: TRBD2 (6 bases). V was pared by 5 bases and J by 6 bases, with 18 bases between. CDR3 length equals 15 residues. CDR1 and CDR2 from the germline V gene are MDHEN and SYDVKM. Here the CDR3 reads CASSPQWGTGDTQYF. DNA of the CDR3: TGTGCCAGCAGTCCCCAGTGGGGGACTGGGGATACGCAGTATTTT. Filled out from reference TRBV28 and TRBJ2-3, the complete variable domain reads DVKVTQSSRYLVKRTGEKVFLECVQDMDHENMFWYRQDPGLGLRLIYFSYDVKMKEKGDIPEGYSVSREKKERFSLILESASTNQTSMYLCASSPQWGTGDTQYFGPGTRLTVL.

The V and J genes are TRBV27 and TRBJ2-1, with a possible D match to TRBD1 (6 bases). The CDR3 is made up of 11 amino acids. Per the germline V gene, CDR1 is MNHEY and CDR2 is SMNVEV (reference sequence). V shed 6 bases and J shed 8 bases, with 8 bases lying between them. The CDR3 DNA is TGTGCCAGCAGAAGGGGGTATGAGCAGTTCTTC. Amino acids: CASRRGYEQFF.

The gene calls are TRBV25-1 and TRBJ1-2; D remains ambiguous. From germline, CDR1 is MGHDK and CDR2 SYGVNS. CDR3 length: 9 residues. V dropped 6 bases and J dropped 6 bases, with 2 bases sitting between them. CDR3 in amino acids: CASRDGYTF. The CDR3 DNA reads as TGTGCCAGCAGGGATGGCTACACCTTC.

The genes are TRBV9 and TRBJ2-7, with D perhaps matching TRBD1 (6 bases). Germline lookup yields CDR1 SGDLS and CDR2 YYNGEE. V dropped 3 bases and J dropped 0 bases, with 13 bases sitting between them. CDR3 length: 15 residues. CDR3 DNA sequence: TGTGCCAGCAGCGCCGGACAGCTTAGCTCCTACGAGCAGTACTTC. Translation: CASSAGQLSSYEQYF.

Comments on this clone: Compared with germline, one end of the junction differs, possibly owing to a read error. The J gene is TRBJ2-1, the V gene TRBV2; D gene uncertain. The CDR3 extends over 14 amino acids. From germline, CDR1 is SNHLY and CDR2 FYNNEI. CDR3 sequence reads: CASNEALLYNEQFF. The CDR3 bases are TGTGCCAGCAATGAAGCCCTCCTTTACAATGAGCAGTTCTTC.

The chain uses TRBV5-1 and TRBJ1-1; 10 positions match TRBD1. The CDR3 is 14 amino acids. With 4 bases clipped from V and 2 bases from J, the junction kept 2 bases outside the gene matches. Per germline, CDR1 SGHRS and CDR2 YFSETQ. In DNA, the CDR3 is TGCGCCAGCAGCCGGGACAGGGGAAACACTGAAGCTTTCTTT. It encodes CASSRDRGNTEAFF. The variable domain in full, completed from reference TRBV5-1 and TRBJ1-1, reads KAGVTQTPRYLIKTRGQQVTLSCSPISGHRSVSWYQQTPGQGLQFLFEYFSETQRNKGNFPGRFSGRQFSNSRSEMNVSTLELGDSALYLCASSRDRGNTEAFFGQGTRLTVV.

The genes are TRBV5-1 and TRBJ2-7; D not resolved. Deletions cut 0 bases from V and 2 bases from J, with 6 bases between. The CDR3 extends over 13 amino acids. From germline, CDR1 is SGHRS and CDR2 YFSETQ. CDR3 region: CASSLGPTYEQYF. In nucleotides, the CDR3 is TGCGCCAGCAGCTTGGGACCTACCTACGAGCAGTACTTC.

The rearrangement links TRBV5-5 to TRBJ1-2; 7 bases line up with TRBD1. CDR3 length equals 14 residues. Germline CDR1 SGHKS, CDR2 YYEKEE (reference sequence). V was pared by 4 bases and J by 0 bases, with 3 bases of the junction left unmatched. Here the CDR3 DNA reads TGTGCCAGCAGCATAGGGACAGCTAACTATGGCTACACCTTC. This translates into CASSIGTANYGYTF.

The J gene is TRBJ1-1, the V gene TRBV28; D call uncertain. This CDR3 is 15 amino acids long. V was clipped by 5 bases and J by 0 bases, with 13 bases between them. The germline gives CDR1 MDHEN, CDR2 SYDVKM. This chain's CDR3 is CASSPPAVMNTEAFF. DNA for the CDR3: TGTGCCAGCAGTCCCCCAGCAGTTATGAACACTGAAGCTTTCTTT.

This chain uses TRBV28 with TRBJ2-3, with unresolved D. This CDR3 is 12 amino acids long. The germline V and J ends were trimmed by 2 bases and 7 bases, with 7 bases remaining between them. CDR1 is MDHEN and CDR2 is SYDVKM in the germline V gene. The CDR3 reads CASSLDRNTQYF. The CDR3 coding sequence is TGTGCCAGCAGTTTAGATCGGAATACGCAGTATTTT.

The chain couples TRBV7-9 to TRBJ2-6; 8 positions match TRBD1. Looked up from germline, CDR1 is SEHNR and CDR2 is FQNEAQ (reference sequence). V trimming: 2 bases; J trimming: 0 bases; junction bases outside the gene matches: 3. This CDR3 has 17 residues. DNA of the CDR3: TGTGCCAGCAGCTTACGGGACAGGATCTCTGGGGCCAACGTCCTGACTTTC. Encoded protein: CASSLRDRISGANVLTF. Looking up the rest from reference TRBV7-9 and TRBJ2-6 gives the full variable domain: DTGVSQNPRHKITKRGQNVTFRCDPISEHNRLYWYRQTLGQGPEFLTYFQNEAQLEKSRLLSDRFSAERPKGSFSTLEIQRTEQGDSAMYLCASSLRDRISGANVLTFGAGSRLTVL.

This chain links TRBV21-1 with TRBJ2-3; the table's TRBD2 call for D was not verified on the DNA. TRBV21-1 is flagged as a pseudogene. This CDR3 is 15 amino acids long. CDR3 residues: CASSNGGSGTDTQYF. The CDR3 bases are TGTGCCAGCAGCAACGGGGGATCAGGCACAGATACGCAGTATTTT.

The rearrangement joins TRBV5-1 to TRBJ2-6; D not resolved. Deletions cut 4 bases from V and 1 base from J, with 15 bases between. The CDR3 loop spans 17 amino acids. The germline V gene encodes CDR1 SGHRS and CDR2 YFSETQ. The CDR3 nucleotides read TGCGCCAGCAGCCGCGGCCCCTACGAATCTGGGGCCAACGTCCTGACTTTC. Translating gives CASSRGPYESGANVLTF. Full variable domain (outside the CDR3, taken from reference TRBV5-1 and TRBJ2-6): KAGVTQTPRYLIKTRGQQVTLSCSPISGHRSVSWYQQTPGQGLQFLFEYFSETQRNKGNFPGRFSGRQFSNSRSEMNVSTLELGDSALYLCASSRGPYESGANVLTFGAGSRLTVL.